Reported below is one T cell receptor beta chain. Participants were aged roughly 18 to 89 years from around 25 US areas. Participants had their cohort set by participant-reported clinical history. The sample belongs to a study of blood T cell repertoires in COVID-19. Study details: Acute-phase and convalescent COVID-19 samples originated in the United States, Italy and Spain.

Original data processing: Quantification of nucleated cells was approximated via reference gene primer amplification. Using immunoSEQ multiplex PCR, the repertoire was profiled, and TCRdb retains in-frame clones only, with some absent. The V and J calls and clone size are taken from that table; D and trimming were inferred from the DNA. The table lists 350,000 to 450,000 clones, around 83% of them singletons. CDR1 is KGHDR, CDR2 SFDVKD, per germline. This CDR3 contains 14 residues. The V end lost 5 bases, the J end lost 0 bases, and 9 bases lay between the germline ends. The TCR was taken from a woman in her forties or fifties who had recovered from COVID-19. Input material: PBMCs or T cells enriched from blood (not recorded which). This sequence joins TRBV24-1 and TRBJ1-1; maybe TRBD1 (5 bases). The CDR3 region is CATSGTDMNTEAFF. The CDR3 nucleotides are TGTGCCACCAGTGGAACGGACATGAACACTGAAGCTTTCTTT.